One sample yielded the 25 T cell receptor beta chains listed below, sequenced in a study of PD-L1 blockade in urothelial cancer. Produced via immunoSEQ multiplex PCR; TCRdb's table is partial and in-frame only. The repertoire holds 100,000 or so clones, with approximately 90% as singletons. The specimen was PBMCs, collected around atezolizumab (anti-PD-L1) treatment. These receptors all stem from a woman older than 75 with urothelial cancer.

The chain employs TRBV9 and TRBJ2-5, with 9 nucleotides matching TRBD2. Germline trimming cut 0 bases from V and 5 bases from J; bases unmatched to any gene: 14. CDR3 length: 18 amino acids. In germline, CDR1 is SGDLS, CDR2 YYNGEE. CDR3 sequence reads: CASSVGRGVAGDRETQYF. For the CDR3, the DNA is TGTGCCAGCAGCGTAGGCAGGGGGGTAGCGGGAGATCGGGAGACCCAGTACTTC.

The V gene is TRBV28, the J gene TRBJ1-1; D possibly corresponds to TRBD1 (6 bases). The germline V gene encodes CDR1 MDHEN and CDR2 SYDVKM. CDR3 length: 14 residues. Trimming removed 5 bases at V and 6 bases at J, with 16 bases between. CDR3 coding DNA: TGTGCCAGCAGTAGGGGGGGCCAGACGGCTGAAGCTTTCTTT. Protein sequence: CASSRGGQTAEAFF.

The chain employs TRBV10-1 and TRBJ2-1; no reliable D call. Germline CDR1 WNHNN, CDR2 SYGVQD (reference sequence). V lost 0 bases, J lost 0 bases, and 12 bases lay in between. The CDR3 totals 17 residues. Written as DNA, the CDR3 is TGCGCCAGCAGTGAGTCGTTGTCAATGTTCTCCTACAATGAGCAGTTCTTC. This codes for CASSESLSMFSYNEQFF.

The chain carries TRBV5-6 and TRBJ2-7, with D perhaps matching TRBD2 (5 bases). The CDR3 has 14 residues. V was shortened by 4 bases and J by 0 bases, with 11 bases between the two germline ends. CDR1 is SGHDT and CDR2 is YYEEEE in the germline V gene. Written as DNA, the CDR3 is TGTGCCAGCAGCCCTAGCTCCGGCTCCTACGAGCAGTACTTC. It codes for CASSPSSGSYEQYF.

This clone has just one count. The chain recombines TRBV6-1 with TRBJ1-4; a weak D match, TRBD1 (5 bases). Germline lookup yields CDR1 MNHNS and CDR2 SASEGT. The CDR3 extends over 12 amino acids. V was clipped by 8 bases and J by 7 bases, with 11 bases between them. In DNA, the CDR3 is TGTGCCAGCGCGGGGGTAGGTGAAAAACTGTTTTTT. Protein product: CASAGVGEKLFF.

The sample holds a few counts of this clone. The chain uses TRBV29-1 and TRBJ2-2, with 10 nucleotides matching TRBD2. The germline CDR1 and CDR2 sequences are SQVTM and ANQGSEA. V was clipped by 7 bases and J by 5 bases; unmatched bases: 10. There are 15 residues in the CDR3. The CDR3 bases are TGCAGCGCCAAAGCGGGAGGGCAGCGGACCGGGGAGCTGTTTTTT. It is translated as CSAKAGGQRTGELFF.

Written as DNA, the CDR3 is TGTGCCAGCAGCGTAGCCTTGGGGACAGGCCCTGGGGGGACTAATGAAAAACTGTTTTTT. As protein: CASSVALGTGPGGTNEKLFF. The V and J genes are TRBV9 and TRBJ1-4; 8 bases are shared with TRBD1. After removal of 0 bases from V and 2 bases from J, the junction contained 15 bases not matched to a gene. The CDR3 sequence is 20 residues long. Germline V gives CDR1 SGDLS, CDR2 YYNGEE.

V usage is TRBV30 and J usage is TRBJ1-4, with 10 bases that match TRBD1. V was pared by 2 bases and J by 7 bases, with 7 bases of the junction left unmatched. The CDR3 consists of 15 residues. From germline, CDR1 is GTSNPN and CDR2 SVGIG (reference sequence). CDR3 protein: CAWSNPTGGLEKLFF. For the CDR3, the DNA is TGTGCCTGGAGTAACCCGACAGGGGGCCTTGAAAAACTGTTTTTT. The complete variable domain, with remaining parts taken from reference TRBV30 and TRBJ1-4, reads SQTIHQWPATLVQPVGSPLSLECTVEGTSNPNLYWYRQAAGRGLQLLFYSVGIGQISSEVPQNLSASRPQDRQFILSSKKLLLSDSGFYLCAWSNPTGGLEKLFFGSGTQLSVL.

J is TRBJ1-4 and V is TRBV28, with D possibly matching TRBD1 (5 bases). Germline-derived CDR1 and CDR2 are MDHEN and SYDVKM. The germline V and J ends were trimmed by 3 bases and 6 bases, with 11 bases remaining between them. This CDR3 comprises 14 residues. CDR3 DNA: TGTGCCAGCAGTTTTACGGGGGGGGATGAAAAACTGTTTTTT. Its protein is CASSFTGGDEKLFF.

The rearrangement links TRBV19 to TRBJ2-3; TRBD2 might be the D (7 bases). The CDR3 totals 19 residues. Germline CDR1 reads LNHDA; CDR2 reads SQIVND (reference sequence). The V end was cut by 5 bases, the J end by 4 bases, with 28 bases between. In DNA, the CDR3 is TGTGCCAGTAGTGCCCGCGGGGGCGGGACAACCGCTCGGGCAGATACGCAGTATTTT. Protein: CASSARGGGTTARADTQYF.

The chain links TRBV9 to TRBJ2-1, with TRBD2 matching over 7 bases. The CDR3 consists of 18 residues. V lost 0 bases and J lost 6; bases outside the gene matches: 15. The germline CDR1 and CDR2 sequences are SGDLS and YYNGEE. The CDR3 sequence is CASSVDPGGSSLGNEQFF. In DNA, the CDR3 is TGTGCCAGCAGCGTAGACCCGGGAGGTTCCTCTTTAGGCAATGAGCAGTTCTTC.

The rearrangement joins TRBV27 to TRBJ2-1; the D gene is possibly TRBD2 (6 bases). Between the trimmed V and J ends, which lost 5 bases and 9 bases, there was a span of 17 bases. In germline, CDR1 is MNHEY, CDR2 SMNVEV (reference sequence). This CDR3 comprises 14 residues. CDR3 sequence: CASSRLEGRSEQFF. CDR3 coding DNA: TGTGCCAGCAGTCGACTAGAGGGGCGGAGTGAGCAGTTCTTC.

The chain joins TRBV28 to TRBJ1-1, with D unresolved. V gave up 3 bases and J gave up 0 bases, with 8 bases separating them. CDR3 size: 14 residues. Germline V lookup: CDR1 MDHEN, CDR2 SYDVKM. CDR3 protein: CASSLRVMNTEAFF. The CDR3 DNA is TGTGCCAGCAGTTTGAGGGTAATGAACACTGAAGCTTTCTTT.

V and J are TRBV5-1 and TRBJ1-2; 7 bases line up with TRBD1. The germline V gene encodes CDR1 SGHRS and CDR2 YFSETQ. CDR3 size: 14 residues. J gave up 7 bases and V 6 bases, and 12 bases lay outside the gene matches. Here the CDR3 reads CASTLFDRAGGYTF. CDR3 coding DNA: TGCGCCAGCACCCTTTTCGACAGGGCGGGTGGCTACACCTTC.

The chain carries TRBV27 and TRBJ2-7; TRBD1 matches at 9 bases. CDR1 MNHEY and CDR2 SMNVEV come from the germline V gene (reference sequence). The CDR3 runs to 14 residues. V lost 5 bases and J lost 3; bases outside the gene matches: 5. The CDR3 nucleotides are TGTGCCAGCAGTCTCCGACAGGGGGTCTACGAGCAGTACTTC. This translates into CASSLRQGVYEQYF.

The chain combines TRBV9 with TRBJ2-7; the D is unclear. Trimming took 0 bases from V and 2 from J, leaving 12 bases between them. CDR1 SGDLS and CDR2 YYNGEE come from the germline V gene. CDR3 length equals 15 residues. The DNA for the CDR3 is TGTGCCAGCAGCGTAGGCATCTCTCCAGCCTACGAGCAGTACTTC. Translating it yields CASSVGISPAYEQYF. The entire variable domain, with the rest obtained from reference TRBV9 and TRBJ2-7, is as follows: DSGVTQTPKHLITATGQRVTLRCSPRSGDLSVYWYQQSLDQGLQFLIQYYNGEERAKGNILERFSAQQFPDLHSELNLSSLELGDSALYFCASSVGISPAYEQYFGPGTRLTVT.

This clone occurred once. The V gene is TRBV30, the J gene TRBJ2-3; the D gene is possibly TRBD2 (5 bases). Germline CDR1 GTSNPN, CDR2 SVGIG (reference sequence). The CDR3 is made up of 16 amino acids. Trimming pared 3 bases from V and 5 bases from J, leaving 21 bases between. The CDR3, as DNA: TGTGCCTGGAGCGGGCGTGGACTGCCACGACAAGATACGCAGTATTTT. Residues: CAWSGRGLPRQDTQYF.

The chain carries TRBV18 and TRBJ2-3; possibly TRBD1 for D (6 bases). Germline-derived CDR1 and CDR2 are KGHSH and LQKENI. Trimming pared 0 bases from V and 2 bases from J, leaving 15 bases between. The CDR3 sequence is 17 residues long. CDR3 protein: CASSPPRKGQLTDTQYF. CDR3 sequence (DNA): TGTGCCAGCTCACCACCGAGGAAAGGACAGCTCACAGATACGCAGTATTTT.

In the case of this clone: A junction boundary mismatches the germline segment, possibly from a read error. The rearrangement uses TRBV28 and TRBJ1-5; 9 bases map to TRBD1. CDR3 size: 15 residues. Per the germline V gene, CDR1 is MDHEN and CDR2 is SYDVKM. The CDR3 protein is CASSSPTGGNQPQHF. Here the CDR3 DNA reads TGTGCCAGCAGTTCCCCCACAGGGGGCAACCAGCCCCAGCATTTT. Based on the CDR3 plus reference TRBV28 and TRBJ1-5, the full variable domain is DVKVTQSSRYLVKRTGEKVFLECVQDMDHENMFWYRQDPGLGLRLIYFSYDVKMKEKGDIPEGYSVSREKKERFSLILESASTNQTSMYLCASSSPTGGNQPQHFGDGTRLSIL.

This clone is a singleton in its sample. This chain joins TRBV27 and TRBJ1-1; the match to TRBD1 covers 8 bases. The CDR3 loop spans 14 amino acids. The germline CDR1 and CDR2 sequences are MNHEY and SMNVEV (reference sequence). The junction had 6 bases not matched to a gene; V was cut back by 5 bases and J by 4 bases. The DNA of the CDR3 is TGTGCCAGCAGTCTACTCCAGGGGGCCACTGAAGCTTTCTTT. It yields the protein CASSLLQGATEAFF.

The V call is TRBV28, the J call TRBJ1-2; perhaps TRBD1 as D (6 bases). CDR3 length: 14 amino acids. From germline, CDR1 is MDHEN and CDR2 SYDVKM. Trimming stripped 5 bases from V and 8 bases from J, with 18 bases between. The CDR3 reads CASSLPPTGPGYTF. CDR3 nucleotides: TGTGCCAGCAGTCTACCCCCTACAGGGCCCGGCTACACCTTC.

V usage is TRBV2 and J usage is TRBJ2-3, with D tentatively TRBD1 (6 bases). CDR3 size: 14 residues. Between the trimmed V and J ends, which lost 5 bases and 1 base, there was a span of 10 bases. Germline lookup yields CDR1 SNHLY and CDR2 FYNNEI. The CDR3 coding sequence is TGTGCCAGCAGTACAGGGTCACGCACAGATACGCAGTATTTT. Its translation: CASSTGSRTDTQYF.

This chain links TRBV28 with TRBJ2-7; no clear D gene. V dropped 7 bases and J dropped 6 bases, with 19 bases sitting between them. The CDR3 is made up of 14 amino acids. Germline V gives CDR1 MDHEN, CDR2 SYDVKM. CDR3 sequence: CASIGGDLQGEQYF. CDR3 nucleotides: TGTGCCAGCATCGGCGGAGACCTTCAAGGCGAGCAGTACTTC.

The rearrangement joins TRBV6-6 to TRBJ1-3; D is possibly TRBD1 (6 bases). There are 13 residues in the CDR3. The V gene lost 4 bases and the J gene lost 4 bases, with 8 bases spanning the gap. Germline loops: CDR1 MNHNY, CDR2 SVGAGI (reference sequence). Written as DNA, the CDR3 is TGTGCCAGCAGTTTCCAGGGGGGAAACACCATATATTTT. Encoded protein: CASSFQGGNTIYF.

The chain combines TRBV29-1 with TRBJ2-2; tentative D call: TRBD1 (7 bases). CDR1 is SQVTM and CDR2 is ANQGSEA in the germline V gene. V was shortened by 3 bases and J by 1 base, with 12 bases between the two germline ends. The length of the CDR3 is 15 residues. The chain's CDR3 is CSVDMQGGNTGELFF. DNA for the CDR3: TGCAGCGTTGACATGCAGGGGGGGAACACCGGGGAGCTGTTTTTT.